This paragraph reports one T cell receptor beta chain. As yet, its antigen is unknown. This specimen comes from a study of stem cell transplantation in POMP-related autoinflammatory disease. Across the study: Before transplant: CD4+ naive skewing, low CD8+ proportions, reduced cytokine secretion. Overall study findings and caveats: Unique TRB V-J gene pairings were limited in number in patients with PRAID. A trend toward lower repertoire diversity and greater clonality appeared in every analyzed T-cell subset of PRAID patients.

Prominent immunodeficiency with autoinflammation defined PRAID. The ends lost 2 bases at V and 5 bases at J; junction bases unmatched: 15. This CDR3 has 19 amino acids. From germline, CDR1 is SGHDT and CDR2 YYEEEE. The data were produced by immunoSEQ multiplex PCR, yet TCRdb's version contains in-frame clones alone and is incomplete. The sample lists more than 25,000 clones, 80% to 90% occurring once. This sequence originates from a human donor with POMP-related autoinflammation and immune dysregulation (PRAID). V and J are TRBV5-6 and TRBJ2-6; 8 bases match TRBD1. The sequences come from CD4+ T cells from PBMCs, collected before stem cell transplantation. The CDR3 DNA reads as TGTGCCAGCAGCTTTGCCCCCGGGCAGGGGGCGATAAGGGCCAACGTCCTGACTTTC. It translates to CASSFAPGQGAIRANVLTF.